These T cell receptor beta chains were read from a single sample in a study of CD8+ T cells in alopecia areata. TCRdb's table, derived via immunoSEQ multiplex PCR, lists solely in-frame clones and lacks some. The table lists some 150,000 clones, roughly 61% of them singletons. The material sequenced was CD4+ T cells sorted from blood, taken at week 0. These receptors originate from a human donor with alopecia areata. Both conserved end residues are part of each CDR3. The order of the fields is D gene, clone size, J gene, V gene, CDR3 protein, CDR3 DNA. The D gene is left open where the match is weak. A clone size is listed for some rows: how often the clone was seen (once, few, many), or a class if it is expanded.

D gene: -
clone size: -
J gene: TRBJ1-1
V gene: TRBV7-9
CDR3 protein: CASSLEGNRRGTEAFF
CDR3 DNA: TGTGCCAGCAGCTTAGAGGGTAACAGGAGAGGCACTGAAGCTTTCTTT

D gene: -
clone size: -
J gene: TRBJ2-3
V gene: TRBV29-1
CDR3 protein: CSVVGWDTQYF
CDR3 DNA: TGCAGCGTTGTGGGTTGGGATACGCAGTATTTT

D gene: TRBD1
clone size: -
J gene: TRBJ2-7
V gene: TRBV15
CDR3 protein: CATSLQGYEQYF
CDR3 DNA: TGTGCCACCAGCCTACAGGGGTACGAGCAGTACTTC

D gene: TRBD1
clone size: -
J gene: TRBJ1-2
V gene: TRBV5-1
CDR3 protein: CASSAGQAGNYGYTF
CDR3 DNA: TGCGCCAGCAGCGCGGGACAGGCTGGGAACTATGGCTACACCTTC

D gene: TRBD1
clone size: -
J gene: TRBJ1-6
V gene: TRBV7-2
CDR3 protein: CASSLLGQGESPLHF
CDR3 DNA: TGTGCCAGCAGCTTATTGGGACAGGGTGAATCACCCCTCCACTTT

D gene: -
clone size: -
J gene: TRBJ2-6
V gene: TRBV7-2
CDR3 protein: CASRGVYGANVLTF
CDR3 DNA: TGTGCCAGCAGGGGCGTGTACGGGGCCAACGTCCTGACTTTC

D gene: -
clone size: -
J gene: TRBJ1-2
V gene: TRBV6-6
CDR3 protein: CASSYRGGTNYGYTF
CDR3 DNA: TGTGCCAGCAGTTACCGGGGAGGGACGAACTATGGCTACACCTTC

D gene: -
clone size: few
J gene: TRBJ1-1
V gene: TRBV2
CDR3 protein: CASSERGNTEAFF
CDR3 DNA: TGTGCCAGCAGTGAAAGAGGAAACACTGAAGCTTTCTTT

D gene: TRBD2
clone size: few
J gene: TRBJ2-3
V gene: TRBV4-3
CDR3 protein: CASSQGRAGGLVADTQYF
CDR3 DNA: TGCGCCAGCAGCCAAGGACGGGCGGGGGGGCTGGTTGCAGATACGCAGTATTTT

D gene: -
clone size: once
J gene: TRBJ2-5
V gene: TRBV5-1
CDR3 protein: CASSLEGNQETQYF
CDR3 DNA: TGCGCCAGCAGCTTGGAAGGAAACCAAGAGACCCAGTACTTC

D gene: TRBD2
clone size: -
J gene: TRBJ2-1
V gene: TRBV5-4
CDR3 protein: CASSRTSGGHNEQFF
CDR3 DNA: TGTGCCAGCAGCCGGACTAGCGGAGGACACAATGAGCAGTTCTTC

D gene: -
clone size: -
J gene: TRBJ1-2
V gene: TRBV29-1
CDR3 protein: CSVDLQGPAYGYTF
CDR3 DNA: TGCAGCGTTGATCTGCAGGGCCCCGCCTATGGCTACACCTTC

D gene: -
clone size: -
J gene: TRBJ2-1
V gene: TRBV7-2
CDR3 protein: CASSTERASGQFF
CDR3 DNA: TGTGCCAGCAGCACCGAAAGGGCGTCCGGGCAGTTCTTC

D gene: -
clone size: few
J gene: TRBJ2-2
V gene: TRBV7-2
CDR3 protein: CASSGDYTGELFF
CDR3 DNA: TGTGCCAGCAGCGGGGACTACACCGGGGAGCTGTTTTTT

D gene: -
clone size: -
J gene: TRBJ2-1
V gene: TRBV19
CDR3 protein: CASRAPSLLGDEQFF
CDR3 DNA: TGTGCCAGTAGGGCTCCCTCTCTCTTGGGGGATGAGCAGTTCTTC

D gene: TRBD1
clone size: -
J gene: TRBJ1-5
V gene: TRBV6-1
CDR3 protein: CASSTRGLNQPQHF
CDR3 DNA: TGTGCCAGCAGTACCAGGGGGCTGAATCAGCCCCAGCATTTT

D gene: TRBD2
clone size: -
J gene: TRBJ2-3
V gene: TRBV30
CDR3 protein: CAWDTGGDTQYF
CDR3 DNA: TGTGCCTGGGACACGGGGGGAGATACGCAGTATTTT

D gene: TRBD1
clone size: -
J gene: TRBJ1-4
V gene: TRBV30
CDR3 protein: CAWTGGFNEKLFF
CDR3 DNA: TGTGCCTGGACAGGGGGCTTCAATGAAAAACTGTTTTTT

D gene: -
clone size: -
J gene: TRBJ1-3
V gene: TRBV25-1
CDR3 protein: CASRAGYSGNTIYF
CDR3 DNA: TGTGCCAGCAGGGCAGGGTACTCTGGAAACACCATATATTTT

D gene: -
clone size: once
J gene: TRBJ1-1
V gene: TRBV18
CDR3 protein: CASSPPGGDTEAFF
CDR3 DNA: TGTGCCAGCTCACCACCGGGGGGGGACACTGAAGCTTTCTTT

D gene: -
clone size: once
J gene: TRBJ2-7
V gene: TRBV29-1
CDR3 protein: CSVDRGGGEQYF
CDR3 DNA: TGCAGCGTTGACCGGGGAGGGGGCGAGCAGTACTTC

D gene: -
clone size: -
J gene: TRBJ2-3
V gene: TRBV11-3
CDR3 protein: CASSSSTDTQYF
CDR3 DNA: TGTGCCAGCAGCTCGTCCACAGATACGCAGTATTTT

D gene: TRBD1
clone size: -
J gene: TRBJ2-2
V gene: TRBV10-3
CDR3 protein: CALGDRGDTGELFF
CDR3 DNA: TGTGCCCTCGGGGACAGGGGGGACACCGGGGAGCTGTTTTTT

D gene: -
clone size: few
J gene: TRBJ1-5
V gene: TRBV6-1
CDR3 protein: CASAGEFGNQPQHF
CDR3 DNA: TGTGCCAGCGCCGGGGAGTTTGGCAATCAGCCCCAGCATTTT

D gene: -
clone size: -
J gene: TRBJ1-5
V gene: TRBV30
CDR3 protein: CAWSRGADQPQHF
CDR3 DNA: TGTGCCTGGTCTCGGGGGGCCGATCAGCCCCAGCATTTT

D gene: -
clone size: few
J gene: TRBJ1-1
V gene: TRBV5-1
CDR3 protein: CASSLVDRNTEAFF
CDR3 DNA: TGCGCCAGCAGCTTGGTGGACAGGAACACTGAAGCTTTCTTT

D gene: -
clone size: -
J gene: TRBJ1-5
V gene: TRBV5-1
CDR3 protein: CASSLEGGPNQPQHF
CDR3 DNA: TGCGCCAGCAGCTTAGAAGGGGGTCCTAATCAGCCCCAGCATTTT

D gene: TRBD1
clone size: once
J gene: TRBJ1-2
V gene: TRBV6-5
CDR3 protein: CASSPNRGQGYTF
CDR3 DNA: TGTGCCAGCAGTCCTAACAGGGGGCAGGGCTACACCTTC

D gene: TRBD1
clone size: -
J gene: TRBJ1-2
V gene: TRBV7-9
CDR3 protein: CASSLNLDRGNTF
CDR3 DNA: TGTGCCAGCAGCCTAAACCTGGACAGGGGAAACACCTTC

D gene: -
clone size: few
J gene: TRBJ2-3
V gene: TRBV7-8
CDR3 protein: CASSGWGAGLSTDTQYF
CDR3 DNA: TGTGCCAGCAGCGGTTGGGGGGCGGGGCTGAGCACAGATACGCAGTATTTT

D gene: -
clone size: -
J gene: TRBJ1-2
V gene: TRBV5-1
CDR3 protein: CASSSGPLNYGYTF
CDR3 DNA: TGCGCCAGCAGCTCCGGACCCCTTAACTATGGCTACACCTTC

D gene: -
clone size: few
J gene: TRBJ2-5
V gene: TRBV7-6
CDR3 protein: CASSSLFGETQYF
CDR3 DNA: TGTGCCAGCAGCTCCCTCTTTGGAGAGACCCAGTACTTC

D gene: -
clone size: -
J gene: TRBJ1-2
V gene: TRBV9
CDR3 protein: CASSVGLGAGHGYTF
CDR3 DNA: TGTGCCAGCAGCGTAGGACTAGGGGCTGGCCATGGCTACACCTTC

D gene: TRBD2
clone size: few
J gene: TRBJ2-5
V gene: TRBV29-1
CDR3 protein: CSGGGGLKETQYF
CDR3 DNA: TGCAGCGGCGGCGGGGGACTCAAGGAGACCCAGTACTTC

D gene: TRBD1
clone size: -
J gene: TRBJ2-1
V gene: TRBV5-1
CDR3 protein: CASSLRQGATNEQFF
CDR3 DNA: TGCGCCAGCAGCTTAAGGCAGGGGGCTACCAATGAGCAGTTCTTC

D gene: -
clone size: few
J gene: TRBJ2-3
V gene: TRBV29-1
CDR3 protein: CSVEAGTDTQYF
CDR3 DNA: TGCAGCGTTGAGGCAGGGACAGATACGCAGTATTTT

D gene: -
clone size: -
J gene: TRBJ2-1
V gene: TRBV29-1
CDR3 protein: CSVGGGDIRNEQFF
CDR3 DNA: TGCAGCGTTGGGGGCGGGGACATAAGGAATGAGCAGTTCTTC

D gene: TRBD2
clone size: -
J gene: TRBJ2-3
V gene: TRBV29-1
CDR3 protein: CSVTGTSGGTDTQYF
CDR3 DNA: TGCAGCGTCACCGGGACTAGCGGGGGCACAGATACGCAGTATTTT

D gene: TRBD2
clone size: -
J gene: TRBJ2-5
V gene: TRBV29-1
CDR3 protein: CSVEVGGAGETQYF
CDR3 DNA: TGCAGCGTTGAAGTCGGGGGGGCTGGGGAGACCCAGTACTTC

D gene: -
clone size: -
J gene: TRBJ2-1
V gene: TRBV30
CDR3 protein: CAWSVQTPQGEQFF
CDR3 DNA: TGTGCCTGGAGTGTACAGACCCCGCAGGGTGAGCAGTTCTTC

D gene: -
clone size: -
J gene: TRBJ2-5
V gene: TRBV5-6
CDR3 protein: CASSLDPGETQYF
CDR3 DNA: TGTGCCAGCAGCTTGGACCCCGGGGAGACCCAGTACTTC

D gene: -
clone size: once
J gene: TRBJ1-1
V gene: TRBV30
CDR3 protein: CAWRFPGTEAFF
CDR3 DNA: TGTGCCTGGAGATTTCCGGGTACTGAAGCTTTCTTT

D gene: TRBD1
clone size: -
J gene: TRBJ2-3
V gene: TRBV6-5
CDR3 protein: CASSPGQGQAKQYF
CDR3 DNA: TGTGCCAGCAGTCCAGGACAGGGGCAAGCTAAACAGTATTTT

D gene: TRBD1
clone size: -
J gene: TRBJ1-1
V gene: TRBV7-9
CDR3 protein: CASNDRENTEAFF
CDR3 DNA: TGTGCCAGCAACGACAGGGAGAACACTGAAGCTTTCTTT